The entry that follows covers one TCR beta chain sequence. Clones were sequenced by immunoSEQ multiplex PCR, and TCRdb holds only the in-frame ones, with some missing. The data hold more than 200,000 clones, with around 90% observed a single time. These data belong to a study of blood T cell repertoires in COVID-19. Residents of about two dozen US areas, aged roughly 18 to 89 years, made up the participants. Symptom resolution, clearance, or two negative PCRs marked donors in Cohort 3 as recovered. Germline CDR1 reads SGHDT; CDR2 reads YYEEEE. The V gene lost 4 bases and the J gene lost 4 bases, with 11 bases spanning the gap. The CDR3 is 13 residues long.

The sequenced sample was PBMCs or T cells enriched from blood (not recorded which). The receptor was derived from a woman aged 45-65 years who had recovered from COVID-19. The chain combines TRBV5-6 with TRBJ1-1, with TRBD1 as a possible D gene (5 bases). The CDR3 DNA is TGTGCCAGCAGCCGGCAGGGTTTCACTGAAGCTTTCTTT. Its protein product is CASSRQGFTEAFF.